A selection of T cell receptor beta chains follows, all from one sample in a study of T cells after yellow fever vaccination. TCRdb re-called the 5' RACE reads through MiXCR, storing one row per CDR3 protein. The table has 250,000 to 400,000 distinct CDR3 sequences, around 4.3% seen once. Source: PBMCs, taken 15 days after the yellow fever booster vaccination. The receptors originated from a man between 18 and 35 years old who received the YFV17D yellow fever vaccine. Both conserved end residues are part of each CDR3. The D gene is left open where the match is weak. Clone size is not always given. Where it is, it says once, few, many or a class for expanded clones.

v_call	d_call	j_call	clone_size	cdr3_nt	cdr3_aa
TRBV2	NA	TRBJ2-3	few	TGTGCCAGCAGTGTCCCTGGGGTGCGCACAGATACGCAGTATTTT	CASSVPGVRTDTQYF
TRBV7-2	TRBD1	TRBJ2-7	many	TGTGCCAGCAGTTTGACAGGGCTTTTGGAGCAGTACTTC	CASSLTGLLEQYF
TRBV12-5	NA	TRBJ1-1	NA	TGTGCTAGTGGTTTGGGGAGACACACTGAAGCTTTCTTT	CASGLGRHTEAFF
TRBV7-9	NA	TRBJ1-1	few	TGTGCCAGCAGCCTAGGGACGTTGGTGACTGAAGCTTTCTTT	CASSLGTLVTEAFF
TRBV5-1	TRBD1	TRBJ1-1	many	TGCGCCAGCAGCTTGGGGGACAGCAGACCTGAAGCTTTCTTT	CASSLGDSRPEAFF
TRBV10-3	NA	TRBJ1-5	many	TGTGCCATCAGTGAGTCGTCCTTCCGCGGTCAGCCCCAGCATTTT	CAISESSFRGQPQHF
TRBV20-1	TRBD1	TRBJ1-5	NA	TGCAGTGCAACGGACAGGGTAGGCAATCAGCCCCAGCATTTT	CSATDRVGNQPQHF
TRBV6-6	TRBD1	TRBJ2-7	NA	TGTGCCAGCAGTCACGGGACAGCCTTGGAGCAGTACTTC	CASSHGTALEQYF
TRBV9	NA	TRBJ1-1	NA	TGTGCCAGCAGCTCCACCCCCAGGGGAGCCGAAGCTTTCTTT	CASSSTPRGAEAFF
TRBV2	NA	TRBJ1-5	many	TGTGCCAGCAAAGGGTTCCTTGGACGGCCCCAGCATTTT	CASKGFLGRPQHF
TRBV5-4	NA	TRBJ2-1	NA	TGTGCCAGCAGCCTGCCGGGGGCAAGCTCCTACAATGAGCAGTTCTTC	CASSLPGASSYNEQFF
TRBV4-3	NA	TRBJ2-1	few	TGCGCCAGCAGCCAAGGGACAGCCAGGTACAATGAGCAGTTCTTC	CASSQGTARYNEQFF
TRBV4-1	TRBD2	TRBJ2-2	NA	TGCGCCAGCAGCCAAGATCCGGCCGCGGGGGCGAACACCGGGGAGCTGTTTTTT	CASSQDPAAGANTGELFF
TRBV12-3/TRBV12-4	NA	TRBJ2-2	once	TGTGCCAGCAGGAGGAGTTCGAACACCGGGGAGCTGTTTTTT	CASRRSSNTGELFF
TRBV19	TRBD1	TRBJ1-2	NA	TGTGCCAGTAGTATAGCTCCCGGGACAGAAGAAAGAGGGGGCTACACCTTC	CASSIAPGTEERGGYTF
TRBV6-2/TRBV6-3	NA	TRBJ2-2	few	TGTGCCAGCAGTTATTCCCCCACCGGGGAGCTGTTTTTT	CASSYSPTGELFF
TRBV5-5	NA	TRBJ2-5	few	TGTGCCAGCAGCTTGGGTCCTTGGGGTCTCGGGGAGACCCAGTACTTC	CASSLGPWGLGETQYF
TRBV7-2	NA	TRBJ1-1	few	TGTGCCAGCAGCTCCTGGGGAGGGGCCGCTTTCTTT	CASSSWGGAAFF
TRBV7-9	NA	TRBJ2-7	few	TGTGCCAGCAGCGGCCATAACTACGAGCAGTACTTC	CASSGHNYEQYF
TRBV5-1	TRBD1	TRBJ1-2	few	TGCGCCAGCAGCCCGACGGACAGGGTCAATGGCTACACCTTC	CASSPTDRVNGYTF